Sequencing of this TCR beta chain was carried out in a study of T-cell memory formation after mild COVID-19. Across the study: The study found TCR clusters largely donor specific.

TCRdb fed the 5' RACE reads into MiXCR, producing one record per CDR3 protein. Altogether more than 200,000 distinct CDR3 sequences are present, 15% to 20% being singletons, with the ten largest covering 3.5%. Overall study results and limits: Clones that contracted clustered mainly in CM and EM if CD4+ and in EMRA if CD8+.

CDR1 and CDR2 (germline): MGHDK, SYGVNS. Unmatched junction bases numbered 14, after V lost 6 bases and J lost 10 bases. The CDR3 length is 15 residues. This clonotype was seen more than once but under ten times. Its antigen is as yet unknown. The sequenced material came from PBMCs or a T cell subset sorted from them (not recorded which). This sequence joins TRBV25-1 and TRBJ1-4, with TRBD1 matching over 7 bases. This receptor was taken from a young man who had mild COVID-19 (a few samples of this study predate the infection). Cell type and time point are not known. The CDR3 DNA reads TGTGCCAGCAGCCAACCCGGGACAGCCATAGGAAAACTGTTTTTT. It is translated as CASSQPGTAIGKLFF.